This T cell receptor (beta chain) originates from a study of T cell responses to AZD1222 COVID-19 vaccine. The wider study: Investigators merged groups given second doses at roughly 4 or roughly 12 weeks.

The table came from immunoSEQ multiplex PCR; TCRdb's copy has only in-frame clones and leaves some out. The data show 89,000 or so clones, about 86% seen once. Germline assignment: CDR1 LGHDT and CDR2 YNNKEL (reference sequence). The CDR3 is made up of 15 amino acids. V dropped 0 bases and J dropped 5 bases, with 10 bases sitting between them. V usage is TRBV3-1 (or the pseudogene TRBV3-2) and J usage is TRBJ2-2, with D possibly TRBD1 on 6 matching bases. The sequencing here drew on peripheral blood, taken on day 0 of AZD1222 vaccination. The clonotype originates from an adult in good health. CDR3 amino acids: CASSQDARGTGELFF. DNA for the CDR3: TGTGCCAGCAGCCAAGATGCAAGGGGGACCGGGGAGCTGTTTTTT.